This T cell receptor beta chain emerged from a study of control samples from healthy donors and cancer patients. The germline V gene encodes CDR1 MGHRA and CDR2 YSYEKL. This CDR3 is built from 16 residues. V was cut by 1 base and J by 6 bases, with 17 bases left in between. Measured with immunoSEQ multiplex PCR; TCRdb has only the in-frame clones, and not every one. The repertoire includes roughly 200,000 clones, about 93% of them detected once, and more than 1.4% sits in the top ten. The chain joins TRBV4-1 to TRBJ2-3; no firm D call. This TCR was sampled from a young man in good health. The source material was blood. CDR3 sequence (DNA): TGCGCCAGCAGCCAAGCCCCGAGCCCAACGGTTGATACGCAGTATTTT. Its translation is CASSQAPSPTVDTQYF.